Presented here are 24 T cell receptor beta chains from one specimen sequenced in a study of blood T cell repertoires in COVID-19. Produced via immunoSEQ multiplex PCR; TCRdb's table is partial and in-frame only. The sample records 88,000 or so clones, approximately 86% being singletons. Sequencing input: peripheral blood. These receptors came from a man between 60 and 75 years old with acute or convalescent COVID-19.

Here the CDR3 DNA reads TGCGCCAGCAGCTTGGACAGGGGAGGATATGAAAAACTGTTTTTT. As protein: CASSLDRGGYEKLFF. This chain links TRBV5-1 with TRBJ1-4; 7 bases align to TRBD1. The CDR3 runs to 15 residues. Germline V gene data show CDR1 as SGHRS and CDR2 as YFSETQ. V gave up 0 bases and J gave up 6 bases; unmatched junction bases: 5.

The chain joins TRBV9 to TRBJ2-3; weak D call: TRBD2 (6 bases). Germline V gives CDR1 SGDLS, CDR2 YYNGEE. CDR3 length equals 16 residues. The ends were cut back, 3 bases at V and 6 bases at J, with 20 bases in the middle. CDR3 amino acids: CASSETSLPRADTQYF. The CDR3 DNA follows: TGTGCCAGCAGCGAAACTAGCTTACCAAGAGCGGATACGCAGTATTTT.

The chain uses TRBV19 and TRBJ1-1; D is perhaps TRBD1 (6 bases). Trimming left V 3 bases short and J 1 base short, with 9 bases between. Germline V gene data show CDR1 as LNHDA and CDR2 as SQIVND (reference sequence). The CDR3 totals 14 residues. This chain's CDR3 is CASSIGRGNTEAFF. The CDR3 DNA reads as TGTGCCAGTAGTATTGGCAGGGGGAACACTGAAGCTTTCTTT.

The chain employs TRBV11-2 and TRBJ2-1, with D unclear. The V gene lost 3 bases and the J gene lost 8 bases, with 17 bases spanning the gap. Germline CDR1 is SGHAT and CDR2 is FQNNGV. This CDR3 has 15 residues. CDR3 sequence reads: CASSFDRSPLDEQFF. In nucleotides, the CDR3 is TGTGCCAGCAGCTTCGATCGTAGCCCCTTGGATGAGCAGTTCTTC.

This chain joins TRBV19 and TRBJ1-3; possibly TRBD1 for D (5 bases). CDR1 is LNHDA, CDR2 SQIVND, per germline (reference sequence). This CDR3 is built from 15 residues. Trimming took off 3 bases at V and 0 bases at J, with 9 bases between the two ends. The CDR3 DNA reads as TGTGCCAGTAGTATGGGACTGGGCTCTGGAAACACCATATATTTT. Protein: CASSMGLGSGNTIYF.

V usage is TRBV7-8 and J usage is TRBJ2-7; 8 bases align to TRBD2. CDR1 is SGHVS and CDR2 is FQNEAQ in the germline V gene. This CDR3 is 15 amino acids long. Trimming cost V 1 base and J 0 bases; bases outside gene matches: 2. CDR3 loop: CASSLGLANSYEQYF. CDR3 in DNA: TGTGCCAGCAGCTTAGGACTAGCGAACTCCTACGAGCAGTACTTC.

V is TRBV30 and J is TRBJ1-2; TRBD1 might be the D (5 bases). The ends were cut back, 0 bases at V and 5 bases at J, with 13 bases in the middle. This CDR3 is 14 amino acids long. Germline CDR1 is GTSNPN and CDR2 is SVGIG (reference sequence). The CDR3 region has the DNA TGTGCCTGGAGTGTACTTTTAGGGGTATATGGCTACACCTTC. Residues: CAWSVLLGVYGYTF.

This chain links TRBV5-1 with TRBJ1-2; D uncertain. The V and J ends lost 4 bases and 8 bases respectively, with 21 bases between them. The CDR3 covers 15 residues. Germline assignment: CDR1 SGHRS and CDR2 YFSETQ. CDR3 protein: CASSPTPGNPGGYTF. The CDR3, as DNA: TGCGCCAGCAGCCCCACCCCCGGAAACCCGGGGGGCTACACCTTC. Filled out from reference TRBV5-1 and TRBJ1-2, the complete variable domain reads KAGVTQTPRYLIKTRGQQVTLSCSPISGHRSVSWYQQTPGQGLQFLFEYFSETQRNKGNFPGRFSGRQFSNSRSEMNVSTLELGDSALYLCASSPTPGNPGGYTFGSGTRLTVV.

The V call is TRBV19, the J call TRBJ1-2; a possible D gene is TRBD1 (6 bases). Germline CDR1 LNHDA, CDR2 SQIVND (reference sequence). The V end was cut by 3 bases, the J end by 4 bases, with 18 bases between. The CDR3 loop spans 16 amino acids. The CDR3 protein is CASSIPLDSGIYGYTF. The CDR3 DNA is TGTGCCAGTAGTATCCCATTGGACAGCGGTATCTATGGCTACACCTTC.

This chain connects TRBV7-2 to TRBJ1-2, with D possibly being TRBD1 (5 bases). The CDR3 is 15 residues long. The V and J ends lost 5 bases and 2 bases respectively, with 15 bases between them. CDR1 and CDR2 from the germline V gene are SGHTA and FQGNSA. The CDR3 loop is CASSAQTATNYGYTF. In DNA, the CDR3 is TGTGCCAGCAGCGCCCAGACAGCGACAAACTATGGCTACACCTTC. Filled out from reference TRBV7-2 and TRBJ1-2, the complete variable domain reads GAGVSQSPSNKVTEKGKDVELRCDPISGHTALYWYRQSLGQGLEFLIYFQGNSAPDKSGLPSDRFSAERTGGSVSTLTIQRTQQEDSAVYLCASSAQTATNYGYTFGSGTRLTVV.

As for this clone: Different DNA sequences within this sample yield the same CDR3. The V and J genes are TRBV5-1 and TRBJ2-2, with unresolved D. The CDR3 loop spans 14 amino acids. Germline V gene data show CDR1 as SGHRS and CDR2 as YFSETQ. Trimming took 1 base from V and 2 from J, leaving 6 bases between them. The CDR3 coding sequence is TGCGCCAGCAGCTTGTCCAGTAACACCGGGGAGCTGTTTTTT. Its translation is CASSLSSNTGELFF.

This chain joins TRBV6-6 and TRBJ1-4; D is uncertain. Germline assignment: CDR1 MNHNY and CDR2 SVGAGI (reference sequence). V was pared by 9 bases and J by 7 bases, with 15 bases between. This CDR3 comprises 13 residues. For the CDR3, the DNA is TGTGCCAGTCAATTCACGGGTGGTGAAAAACTGTTTTTT. As protein: CASQFTGGEKLFF.

The V and J genes are TRBV6-1 and TRBJ2-7; D might be TRBD1 (6 bases). The CDR3 length is 12 residues. The germline gives CDR1 MNHNS, CDR2 SASEGT. The V end lost 2 bases, the J end lost 12 bases, and 14 bases lay between the germline ends. This CDR3 is CASSEWDTGRYF. DNA of the CDR3: TGTGCCAGCAGTGAATGGGACACAGGGCGGTACTTC.

This clone was counted a few times. The chain couples TRBV2 to TRBJ2-7; 8 bases align to TRBD2. The CDR3 is 12 residues long. Trimming at V came to 6 bases and at J to 3 bases, leaving 1 base not matched to a gene. The V gene's germline CDR1 is SNHLY and CDR2 FYNNEI. The CDR3 DNA follows: TGTGCCAGCAGCGGGACTAGCTACGAGCAGTACTTC. Amino acid sequence: CASSGTSYEQYF. Based on the CDR3 plus reference TRBV2 and TRBJ2-7, the full variable domain is EPEVTQTPSHQVTQMGQEVILRCVPISNHLYFYWYRQILGQKVEFLVSFYNNEISEKSEIFDDQFSVERPDGSNFTLKIRSTKLEDSAMYFCASSGTSYEQYFGPGTRLTVT.

V is TRBV7-2 and J is TRBJ1-1; a weak D match, TRBD1 (5 bases). Germline loops: CDR1 SGHTA, CDR2 FQGNSA. Trimming shortened V by 6 bases and J by 1 base, and 18 bases separated the two germline ends. There are 16 residues in the CDR3. CDR3 DNA: TGTGCCAGCAGAGCGGGACCCGCTATTTCGAACACTGAAGCTTTCTTT. This translates into CASRAGPAISNTEAFF.

This clone was observed a single time. The rearrangement uses TRBV5-4 and TRBJ1-3; TRBD1 matches 11 bases. CDR1 is SGHNT and CDR2 is YYREEE in the germline V gene (reference sequence). This CDR3 contains 16 residues. V trimming: 5 bases; J trimming: 9 bases; junction bases outside the gene matches: 13. This CDR3 reads CASSPHGTGGLGTIYF. CDR3 in DNA: TGTGCCAGCAGTCCCCACGGGACAGGGGGTCTTGGCACCATATATTTT. Full variable domain (outside the CDR3, taken from reference TRBV5-4 and TRBJ1-3): ETGVTQSPTHLIKTRGQQVTLRCSSQSGHNTVSWYQQALGQGPQFIFQYYREEENGRGNFPPRFSGLQFPNYSSELNVNALELDDSALYLCASSPHGTGGLGTIYFGEGSWLTVV.

The chain is built from TRBV6-5 and TRBJ2-5; 7 nucleotides agree with TRBD1. V shed 4 bases and J 9 bases; nucleotides not matched to a gene: 5. The V gene's germline CDR1 is MNHEY and CDR2 SVGAGI. This CDR3 comprises 12 residues. The CDR3 DNA follows: TGTGCCAGCAGTTCAACAGGGGTTTCCCAGTACTTC. Encoded protein: CASSSTGVSQYF.

V and J are TRBV5-6 and TRBJ2-3, with 7 bases lining up with TRBD1. Trimming removed 3 bases from V and 4 bases from J; junction bases left unmatched: 8. This CDR3 spans 15 amino acids. Germline V gives CDR1 SGHDT, CDR2 YYEEEE. The CDR3: CASSSRQGVPDTQYF. As DNA, the CDR3 is TGTGCCAGCAGCTCCCGCCAGGGGGTGCCAGATACGCAGTATTTT.

The chain links TRBV14 to TRBJ2-3; the match to TRBD2 covers 7 bases. The V gene end was trimmed by 1 base and the J gene end by 1 base; junction bases not matched to a gene: 8. Germline V gene data show CDR1 as SGHDN and CDR2 as FVKESK. The CDR3 covers 17 residues. CDR3 DNA: TGTGCCAGCAGCCAAGTAATGGCTAGCGGCCGCACAGATACGCAGTATTTT. Residues: CASSQVMASGRTDTQYF.

The V call is TRBV2, the J call TRBJ2-2, with TRBD2 matching 7 bases. The germline V gene encodes CDR1 SNHLY and CDR2 FYNNEI. The CDR3 runs to 14 residues. After removal of 6 bases from V and 2 bases from J, the junction contained 3 bases not matched to a gene. For the CDR3, the DNA is TGTGCCAGCAGCCGAGCGGGAAACACCGGGGAGCTGTTTTTT. Translating gives CASSRAGNTGELFF.

V and J are TRBV7-2 and TRBJ1-1, with 7 bases aligning to TRBD1. The germline gives CDR1 SGHTA, CDR2 FQGNSA. After removal of 5 bases from V and 1 base from J, the junction contained 10 bases not matched to a gene. This CDR3 region has 16 residues. The CDR3, as DNA: TGTGCCAGCAGCCCACCTCGACAGGGAGGGAACACTGAAGCTTTCTTT. Amino acid sequence: CASSPPRQGGNTEAFF.

V gene TRBV28 combines with J gene TRBJ1-5; 7 bases agree with TRBD1. Trimming cost V 1 base and J 4 bases; bases outside gene matches: 4. The CDR3 runs to 15 residues. Germline V gene lookup returns CDR1 MDHEN and CDR2 SYDVKM. CDR3 nucleotides: TGTGCCAGCAGTTTATACGGACAGGCTAATCAGCCCCAGCATTTT. This translates into CASSLYGQANQPQHF. Based on the CDR3 plus reference TRBV28 and TRBJ1-5, the full variable domain is DVKVTQSSRYLVKRTGEKVFLECVQDMDHENMFWYRQDPGLGLRLIYFSYDVKMKEKGDIPEGYSVSREKKERFSLILESASTNQTSMYLCASSLYGQANQPQHFGDGTRLSIL.

CDR3 residues: CASSAQTGYNYEQYF. The DNA for the CDR3 is TGCGCCAGCAGTGCCCAGACAGGGTATAACTACGAGCAGTACTTC. The chain couples TRBV10-1 to TRBJ2-7, with 7 positions matching TRBD1. The J segment lost 3 bases and the V segment lost 4 bases, leaving 9 bases of the junction unmatched. This CDR3 has 15 residues. Germline V gene lookup returns CDR1 WNHNN and CDR2 SYGVQD (reference sequence).

V usage is TRBV7-9 and J usage is TRBJ1-6, with TRBD1 as a possible D gene (6 bases). Germline CDR1 is SEHNR and CDR2 is FQNEAQ (reference sequence). The V end was cut by 5 bases, the J end by 7 bases, with 9 bases between. CDR3 length: 13 amino acids. The chain's CDR3 is CASSPGQNSPLHF. In DNA form, the CDR3 reads TGTGCCAGCAGCCCAGGACAGAATTCACCCCTCCACTTT.